These 4 T cell receptor beta chains were all obtained from the same sample, sequenced in a study of T cells in localized non-small cell lung cancer. The data were produced by immunoSEQ multiplex PCR, yet TCRdb's version contains in-frame clones alone and is incomplete. The sample yields about 75,000 clones, 80% seen once. Specimen: peripheral blood, collected before any cancer treatment. These receptors were obtained from a female donor at least 60 years old with stage I lung adenocarcinoma.

In this sample, this clone turned up once. The chain links TRBV19 to TRBJ1-2, with D tentatively TRBD1 (5 bases). Germline assignment: CDR1 LNHDA and CDR2 SQIVND (reference sequence). V lost 0 bases, J lost 4 bases, and 12 bases lay in between. This CDR3 has 15 amino acids. This CDR3 reads CASSIDGQGGYGYTF. The CDR3 bases are TGTGCCAGTAGTATAGATGGGCAGGGCGGCTATGGCTACACCTTC.

As for this clone: This is likely a read error, given that the CDR3 carries no conserved phenylalanine or tryptophan at its end. It is unclear where the CDR3 begins or ends on the DNA, so no DNA is shown, and the CDR3 is as TCRdb lists it. The rearrangement uses TRBV20-1 and TRBJ2-7; the table calls TRBD1, which could not be checked here. The CDR3 spans 11 amino acids, including both terminal residues. Germline V gives CDR1 DFQATT, CDR2 SNEGSKA (reference sequence). CDR3 loop: CSARDSLTVAL.

V usage is TRBV7-2 and J usage is TRBJ2-7; no clear D. Trimming removed 1 base from V and 1 base from J, with 5 bases in between. This CDR3 region has 13 residues. CDR1 SGHTA and CDR2 FQGNSA come from the germline V gene. CDR3 in amino acids: CASSLVESYEQYF. The DNA for the CDR3 is TGTGCCAGCAGCTTAGTCGAGTCCTACGAGCAGTACTTC.

The CDR3 sequence is CASSLINFRGEPYEQYF. CDR3 in DNA: TGTGCCAGCAGTTTAATTAATTTTAGGGGGGAACCCTACGAGCAGTACTTC. The gene calls are TRBV27 and TRBJ2-7, with D perhaps TRBD1 or TRBD2 (6 bases each). CDR1 is MNHEY and CDR2 is SMNVEV in the germline V gene (reference sequence). CDR3 length: 17 residues. V dropped 2 bases and J dropped 2 bases, with 19 bases sitting between them.